This TCR beta chain was sequenced during a study of cytomegalovirus exposure and HLA in healthy donors. The method was immunoSEQ multiplex PCR; TCRdb's version includes in-frame clones alone and lacks a portion of them. This sample has 95,000 to 150,000 clones, with about 96% found just once. Germline values: CDR1 LNHDA, CDR2 SQIVND (reference sequence). The J segment lost 1 base and the V segment lost 6 bases, leaving 8 bases of the junction unmatched. CDR3 length: 16 residues. This TCR was sampled from a man aged 18 to 30 in good health and CMV-seronegative. The V gene is TRBV19, the J gene TRBJ2-2; 7 nucleotides agree with TRBD2. Sequencing was carried out using PBMCs. The CDR3 DNA follows: TGTGCCAGTAGAACGAGACTAGCCGGGAACACCGGGGAGCTGTTTTTT. It codes for CASRTRLAGNTGELFF.